The sequence of this T cell receptor (beta chain) was determined in a study of graft-versus-host responses after intestinal transplantation. Study-wide context: Every one of the recipients received anti-thymocyte globulin induction and afterwards took tacrolimus and steroids for roughly 3 years.

General study points: Allografts of patients with graft-donor T cell macrochimerism showed high graft-versus-host to host-versus-graft clone ratios. After transplant, early declines in HvG clones were associated with peak levels of circulating GvH clones.

The data were produced by immunoSEQ multiplex PCR, yet TCRdb's version contains in-frame clones alone and is incomplete. The sample includes 8,000 to 10,000 clones, 94% seen only once; the top ten take about 2.2%. A note on this clone: Its specificity is unknown.

The sample here was PBMCs, taken 8 days after intestinal transplant. The receptor comes from a human patient who received an intestinal transplant, so some T cells may come from the graft donor.

CDR3 sequence: CASSPTGMSSYNEQFF. CDR3 sequence (DNA): TGTGCCAGCTCACCAACAGGGATGAGCTCCTACAATGAGCAGTTCTTC. V gene TRBV18 combines with J gene TRBJ2-1, with a tentative D call TRBD1 (6 bases). Germline assignment: CDR1 KGHSH and CDR2 LQKENI. With 2 bases removed from V and 0 bases from J, the gap between germline ends came to 11 bases. The CDR3 runs 16 residues.